These 7 T cell receptor beta chains came from one sample sequenced in a study of blood T cell repertoires in COVID-19. The table came from immunoSEQ multiplex PCR; TCRdb's copy has only in-frame clones and leaves some out. Here the sample spans a few hundred thousand clones, around four fifths being singletons. Sequenced input: peripheral blood. The receptors come from a woman aged 50 to 60 with active or convalescent COVID-19.

This clone was seen a handful of times. This sequence joins TRBV16 and TRBJ1-1, with a tentative D call TRBD1 (5 bases). This CDR3 has 14 residues. Germline V gene sequence: CDR1 KGHSY, CDR2 FQNENV. V was trimmed by 3 bases and J by 7 bases, leaving 15 bases between them. The CDR3 sequence: CASSQNIRGNEAFF. CDR3 DNA: TGTGCCAGCAGCCAGAATATACGGGGGAATGAAGCTTTCTTT.

This chain uses TRBV7-2 with TRBJ1-2, with 8 bases fitting TRBD1. The CDR3 sequence is 14 residues long. The germline V gene has CDR1 SGHTA and CDR2 FQGNSA. J lost 8 bases, V lost 5 bases, and 10 bases had no gene match. As DNA, the CDR3 is TGTGCCAGCAGCGCCAGGACAGGGTTGAAGGGCTACACCTTC. This gives the protein CASSARTGLKGYTF. Full variable domain (missing parts from reference TRBV7-2 and TRBJ1-2): GAGVSQSPSNKVTEKGKDVELRCDPISGHTALYWYRQSLGQGLEFLIYFQGNSAPDKSGLPSDRFSAERTGGSVSTLTIQRTQQEDSAVYLCASSARTGLKGYTFGSGTRLTVV.

The chain joins TRBV3-1 (or the pseudogene TRBV3-2) to TRBJ1-2; D is ambiguous. CDR3 length: 14 residues. From germline, CDR1 is LGHDT and CDR2 YNNKEL (reference sequence). The V end was cut by 1 base, the J end by 5 bases, with 11 bases between. The CDR3 DNA reads as TGTGCCAGCAGCCAAGGACAAGGGAGATATGGCTACACCTTC. Protein product: CASSQGQGRYGYTF.

The chain links TRBV7-9 to TRBJ2-7, with D tentatively TRBD1 (5 bases). The CDR3 extends over 11 amino acids. Germline CDR1 SEHNR, CDR2 FQNEAQ (reference sequence). V was trimmed by 5 bases and J by 6 bases, leaving 8 bases between them. The CDR3 is CASSTGIEQYF. In DNA, the CDR3 is TGTGCCAGCAGCACAGGAATCGAGCAGTACTTC.

This chain's CDR3 is CASSPGQGVYGYTF. In DNA, the CDR3 is TGTGCCAGCAGCCCCGGACAGGGGGTGTATGGCTACACCTTC. This chain links TRBV5-6 with TRBJ1-2; 10 nucleotides agree with TRBD1. Unmatched junction bases numbered 5, after V lost 4 bases and J lost 5 bases. Germline-derived CDR1 and CDR2 are SGHDT and YYEEEE. The CDR3 extends over 14 amino acids.

The chain joins TRBV28 to TRBJ2-7; 7 nucleotides align to TRBD2. With 6 bases clipped from V and 7 bases from J, the junction kept 15 bases outside the gene matches. This CDR3 is built from 15 residues. Germline V gene data show CDR1 as MDHEN and CDR2 as SYDVKM. As DNA, the CDR3 is TGTGCCAGCAGGCTGGAGGGAGGGCGCCATCGGGAGCAGTACTTC. This gives the protein CASRLEGGRHREQYF.

J is TRBJ2-2 and V is TRBV2; the D gene is possibly TRBD2 (6 bases). The V end lost 6 bases, the J end lost 7 bases, and 9 bases lay between the germline ends. The CDR3 sequence is 12 residues long. Germline assignment: CDR1 SNHLY and CDR2 FYNNEI. CDR3 in amino acids: CASRGTVGELFF. The CDR3 nucleotides read TGTGCCAGCAGGGGGACTGTCGGGGAGCTGTTTTTT.